Ten or more counts support the clone carrying this T cell receptor (beta chain). Its matching antigen is unknown. The data were taken from a study of blood T cells in healthy people across ages. A second PCR, run for about 6 to 11 cycles, used a sample-barcoded 5' primer plus a J-beta primer mix. Each single sample gave us at least 2.5 million CDR3-containing paired-end reads. TCRdb called the 5' RACE reads again in MiXCR, with one record for every CDR3 protein. This sample has roughly 640,000 distinct CDR3 sequences, with 25% to 30% found just once. Germline V gene lookup returns CDR1 SGHTA and CDR2 FQGNSA. CDR3 length equals 16 residues. Trimming took 0 bases from V and 1 from J, leaving 10 bases between them. Study observations and caveats: The authors considered diversity estimates from one million T cells to be underestimates. In older individuals, TCR beta diversity per million T cells was lower, falling roughly linearly with age.

The rearrangement uses TRBV7-2 and TRBJ1-5, with D possibly being TRBD1 (6 bases). The source material was blood. The origin of this receptor is an elderly woman in good health. The CDR3 here is CASSLATGRSNQPQHF. Written as DNA, the CDR3 is TGTGCCAGCAGCTTAGCGACAGGAAGGAGCAATCAGCCCCAGCATTTT. Using reference TRBV7-2 and TRBJ1-5 for the parts outside the CDR3, the full variable domain is GAGVSQSPSNKVTEKGKDVELRCDPISGHTALYWYRQSLGQGLEFLIYFQGNSAPDKSGLPSDRFSAERTGGSVSTLTIQRTQQEDSAVYLCASSLATGRSNQPQHFGDGTRLSIL.